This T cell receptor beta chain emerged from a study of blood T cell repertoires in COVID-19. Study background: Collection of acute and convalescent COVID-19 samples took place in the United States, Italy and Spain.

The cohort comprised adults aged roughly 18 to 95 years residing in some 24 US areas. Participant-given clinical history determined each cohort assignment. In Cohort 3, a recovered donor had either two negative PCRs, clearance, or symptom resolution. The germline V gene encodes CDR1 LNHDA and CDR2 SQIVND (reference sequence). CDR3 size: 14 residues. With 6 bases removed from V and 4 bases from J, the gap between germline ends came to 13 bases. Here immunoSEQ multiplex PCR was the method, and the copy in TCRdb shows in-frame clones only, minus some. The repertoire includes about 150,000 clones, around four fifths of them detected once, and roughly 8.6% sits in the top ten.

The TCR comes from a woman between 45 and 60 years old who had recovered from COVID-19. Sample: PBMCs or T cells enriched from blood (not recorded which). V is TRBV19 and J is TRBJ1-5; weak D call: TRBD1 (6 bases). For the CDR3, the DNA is TGTGCCAGTAGCCCTCGGGACACAAATCAGCCCCAGCATTTT. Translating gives CASSPRDTNQPQHF.